This TCR beta chain was recorded in a study of blood T cell repertoires in COVID-19. The wider study: The United States, Italy and Spain provided the acute and convalescent COVID-19 samples. Sources were T cells, B-cell-depleted T cells, or PBMCs; the material itself was cDNA or gDNA.

Produced via immunoSEQ multiplex PCR; TCRdb's table is partial and in-frame only. Among a few hundred thousand clones listed, 90% were seen once. The CDR3 totals 15 residues. The V end lost 2 bases, the J end lost 0 bases, and 8 bases lay between the germline ends. Germline V lookup: CDR1 MDHEN, CDR2 SYDVKM. Sequenced material: PBMCs or T cells enriched from blood (not recorded which). The sequence was collected from a woman aged 18-29 years with acute COVID-19. This chain joins TRBV28 and TRBJ1-3; D is ambiguous. In nucleotides, the CDR3 is TGTGCCAGCAGTTTAGGCGGCCTCTCTGGAAACACCATATATTTT. Translated: CASSLGGLSGNTIYF.